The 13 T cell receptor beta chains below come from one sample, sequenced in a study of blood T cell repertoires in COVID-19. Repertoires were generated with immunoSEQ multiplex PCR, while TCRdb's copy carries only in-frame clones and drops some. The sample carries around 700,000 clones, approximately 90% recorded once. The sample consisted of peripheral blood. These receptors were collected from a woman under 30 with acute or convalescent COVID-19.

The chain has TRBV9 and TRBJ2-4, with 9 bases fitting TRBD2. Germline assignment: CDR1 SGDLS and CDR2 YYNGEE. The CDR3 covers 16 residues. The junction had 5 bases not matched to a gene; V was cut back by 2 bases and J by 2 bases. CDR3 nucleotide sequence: TGTGCCAGCAGCGTGTCTAGCGGGACGACCAAAAACATTCAGTACTTC. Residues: CASSVSSGTTKNIQYF.

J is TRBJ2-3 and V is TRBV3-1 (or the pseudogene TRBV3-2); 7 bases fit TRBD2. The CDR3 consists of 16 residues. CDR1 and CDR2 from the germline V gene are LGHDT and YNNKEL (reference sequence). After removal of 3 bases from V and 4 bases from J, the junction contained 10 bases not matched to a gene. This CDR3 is CASSHVSASGSDTQYF. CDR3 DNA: TGTGCCAGCAGCCACGTCTCGGCTAGCGGATCAGATACGCAGTATTTT.

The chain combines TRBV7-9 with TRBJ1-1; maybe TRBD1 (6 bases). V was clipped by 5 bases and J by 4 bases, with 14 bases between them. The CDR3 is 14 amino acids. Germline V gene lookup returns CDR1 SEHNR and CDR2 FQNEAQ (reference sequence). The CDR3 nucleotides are TGTGCCAGCAGCCATTCCGGACAGCTCACTGAAGCTTTCTTT. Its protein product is CASSHSGQLTEAFF.

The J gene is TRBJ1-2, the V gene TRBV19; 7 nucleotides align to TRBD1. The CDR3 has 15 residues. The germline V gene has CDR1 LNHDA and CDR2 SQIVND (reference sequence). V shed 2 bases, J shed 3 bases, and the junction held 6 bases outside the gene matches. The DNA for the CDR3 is TGTGCCAGTAGTATAATACAGGGGAGTTACTATGGCTACACCTTC. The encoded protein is CASSIIQGSYYGYTF.

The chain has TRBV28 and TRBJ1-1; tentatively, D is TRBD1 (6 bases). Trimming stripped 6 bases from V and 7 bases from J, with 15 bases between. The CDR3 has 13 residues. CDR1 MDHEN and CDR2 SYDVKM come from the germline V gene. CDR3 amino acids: CASSLTGPSEAFF. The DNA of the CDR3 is TGTGCCAGCAGCCTGACAGGTCCGAGTGAAGCTTTCTTT.

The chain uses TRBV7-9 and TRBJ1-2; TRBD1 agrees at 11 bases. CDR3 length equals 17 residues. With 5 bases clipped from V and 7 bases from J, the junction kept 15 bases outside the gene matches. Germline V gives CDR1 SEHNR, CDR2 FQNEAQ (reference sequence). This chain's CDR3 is CASSRGIGQGARGGYTF. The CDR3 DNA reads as TGTGCCAGCAGCCGGGGGATCGGACAGGGGGCGCGCGGTGGCTACACCTTC. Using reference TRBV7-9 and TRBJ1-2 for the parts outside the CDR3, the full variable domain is DTGVSQNPRHKITKRGQNVTFRCDPISEHNRLYWYRQTLGQGPEFLTYFQNEAQLEKSRLLSDRFSAERPKGSFSTLEIQRTEQGDSAMYLCASSRGIGQGARGGYTFGSGTRLTVV.

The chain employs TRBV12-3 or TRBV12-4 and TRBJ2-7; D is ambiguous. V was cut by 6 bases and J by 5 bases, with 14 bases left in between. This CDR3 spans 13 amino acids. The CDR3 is CASSPPGFNEQYF. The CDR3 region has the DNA TGTGCCAGCAGCCCCCCCGGTTTCAACGAGCAGTACTTC.

CDR3 nucleotides: TGTGCCAGCAGCCAAGAGGGGGGGGCTAGTTATGGCTACACCTTC. It codes for CASSQEGGASYGYTF. The rearrangement links TRBV3-1 (or the pseudogene TRBV3-2) to TRBJ1-2, with D possibly matching TRBD1 (6 bases). Per the germline V gene, CDR1 is LGHDT and CDR2 is YNNKEL (reference sequence). The CDR3 has 15 residues. Between the trimmed V and J ends, which lost 0 bases and 5 bases, there was a span of 13 bases.

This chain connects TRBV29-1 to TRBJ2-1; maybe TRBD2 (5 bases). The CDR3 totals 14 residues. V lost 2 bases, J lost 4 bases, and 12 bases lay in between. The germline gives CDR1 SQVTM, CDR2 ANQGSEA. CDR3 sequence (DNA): TGCAGCGTTGAATCTCTACGGGGTTACAATGAGCAGTTCTTC. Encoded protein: CSVESLRGYNEQFF.

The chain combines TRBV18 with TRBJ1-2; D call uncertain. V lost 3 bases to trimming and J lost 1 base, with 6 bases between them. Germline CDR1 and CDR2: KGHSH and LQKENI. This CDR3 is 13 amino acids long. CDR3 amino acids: CASSPTDNYGYTF. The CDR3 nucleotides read TGTGCCAGCTCACCCACAGATAACTATGGCTACACCTTC.

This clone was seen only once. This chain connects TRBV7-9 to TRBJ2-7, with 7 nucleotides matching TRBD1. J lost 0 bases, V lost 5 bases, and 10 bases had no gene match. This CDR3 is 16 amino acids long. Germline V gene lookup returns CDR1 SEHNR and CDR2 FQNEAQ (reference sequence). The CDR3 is CASSPRPGTVSYEQYF. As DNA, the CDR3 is TGTGCCAGCAGCCCTAGGCCCGGGACAGTCTCCTACGAGCAGTACTTC.

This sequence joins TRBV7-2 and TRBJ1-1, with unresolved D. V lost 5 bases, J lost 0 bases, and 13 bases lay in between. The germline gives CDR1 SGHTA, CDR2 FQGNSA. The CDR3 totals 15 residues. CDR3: CASSPFVALNTEAFF. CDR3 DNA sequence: TGTGCCAGCAGCCCATTCGTGGCCCTGAACACTGAAGCTTTCTTT.

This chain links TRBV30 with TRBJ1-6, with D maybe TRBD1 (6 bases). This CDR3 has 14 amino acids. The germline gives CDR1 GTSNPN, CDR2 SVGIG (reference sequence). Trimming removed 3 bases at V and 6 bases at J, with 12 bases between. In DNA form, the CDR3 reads TGTGCCTGGAGCCAGGGGTATGGTAATTCACCCCTCCACTTT. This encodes CAWSQGYGNSPLHF.